Listed below are T cell receptor beta chains from one sample, sequenced in a study of control samples from healthy donors and cancer patients. The repertoire was sequenced with immunoSEQ multiplex PCR; TCRdb's copy has only in-frame clones and lacks some. This repertoire shows 150,000 to 160,000 clones, 85% to 95% found once; its top ten account for around 2.2%. The specimen was blood. The receptors shown here come from a man aged 50 to 60 in good health. The CDR3 runs from the conserved cysteine through the conserved F or W. Each record gives: V gene, J gene, D gene, clone size, CDR3 protein, CDR3 DNA. The D gene is left open where the match is weak. Not all rows give a size; the values are once, few, many and, for expanded clones, a class.

v_gene: TRBV5-1
j_gene: TRBJ1-4
d_gene: TRBD1
abundance: .
CDR3aa: CASSSDRATNEKLFF
CDR3nt: TGCGCCAGCAGCTCGGACAGGGCAACTAATGAAAAACTGTTTTTT

v_gene: TRBV30
j_gene: TRBJ1-2
d_gene: .
abundance: once
CDR3aa: CAWSSSSRGYTF
CDR3nt: TGTGCCTGGAGTTCATCGTCCCGTGGCTACACCTTC

v_gene: TRBV27
j_gene: TRBJ1-2
d_gene: .
abundance: once
CDR3aa: CASTFRGPGYTF
CDR3nt: TGTGCCAGCACATTCAGGGGACCGGGCTACACCTTC

v_gene: TRBV28
j_gene: TRBJ2-4
d_gene: .
abundance: .
CDR3aa: CASSLAGSAKNIQYF
CDR3nt: TGTGCCAGCAGTTTGGCAGGGTCCGCCAAAAACATTCAGTACTTC

v_gene: TRBV23-1
j_gene: TRBJ2-3
d_gene: TRBD2
abundance: .
CDR3aa: CASSQLVSGSFPDTQYF
CDR3nt: TGCGCCAGCAGTCAATTAGTGAGCGGGAGTTTCCCTGATACGCAGTATTTT

v_gene: TRBV12-3/TRBV12-4
j_gene: TRBJ2-1
d_gene: .
abundance: .
CDR3aa: CASSLLGFDEQFF
CDR3nt: TGTGCCAGCAGTTTATTGGGGTTCGATGAGCAGTTCTTC

v_gene: TRBV5-6
j_gene: TRBJ2-3
d_gene: TRBD2
abundance: .
CDR3aa: CASSPGLASTDTQYF
CDR3nt: TGTGCCAGCAGCCCAGGACTAGCGAGCACAGATACGCAGTATTTT

v_gene: TRBV27
j_gene: TRBJ2-2
d_gene: .
abundance: .
CDR3aa: CASSFSIGELFF
CDR3nt: TGTGCCAGCAGTTTTAGTATCGGGGAGCTGTTTTTT

v_gene: TRBV11-2
j_gene: TRBJ1-6
d_gene: .
abundance: once
CDR3aa: CASSLDSRREYSPLHF
CDR3nt: TGTGCCAGCAGCTTAGATAGTCGACGGGAGTATTCACCCCTCCACTTT

v_gene: TRBV12-3/TRBV12-4
j_gene: TRBJ1-1
d_gene: .
abundance: .
CDR3aa: CASSPGRMSEAFF
CDR3nt: TGTGCCAGCAGTCCCGGCCGCATGAGCGAAGCTTTCTTT

v_gene: TRBV27
j_gene: TRBJ2-7
d_gene: .
abundance: .
CDR3aa: CASSSTGEVAQYF
CDR3nt: TGTGCCAGCAGTTCTACAGGGGAGGTAGCGCAGTACTTC

v_gene: TRBV19
j_gene: TRBJ2-3
d_gene: .
abundance: .
CDR3aa: CASSNRQGDTQYF
CDR3nt: TGTGCCAGTAGTAATAGGCAGGGAGATACGCAGTATTTT

v_gene: TRBV5-4
j_gene: TRBJ2-1
d_gene: TRBD2
abundance: .
CDR3aa: CASSLGGLAGFQGNEQFF
CDR3nt: TGTGCCAGCAGCTTGGGGGGACTAGCGGGGTTCCAAGGTAATGAGCAGTTCTTC

v_gene: TRBV7-6
j_gene: TRBJ1-6
d_gene: TRBD1
abundance: .
CDR3aa: CASSLGGQASPLHF
CDR3nt: TGTGCCAGCAGCTTAGGAGGACAGGCTTCACCCCTCCACTTT

v_gene: TRBV7-9
j_gene: TRBJ2-3
d_gene: TRBD2
abundance: few
CDR3aa: CASSLARASGGHTDTQYF
CDR3nt: TGTGCCAGCAGCTTAGCGCGGGCTAGCGGAGGACACACAGATACGCAGTATTTT

v_gene: TRBV7-6
j_gene: TRBJ2-7
d_gene: .
abundance: .
CDR3aa: CASSFGGYYEQYF
CDR3nt: TGTGCCAGCAGCTTCGGCGGTTACTACGAGCAGTACTTC

v_gene: TRBV5-6
j_gene: TRBJ2-7
d_gene: .
abundance: .
CDR3aa: CASSPRGRVEQYF
CDR3nt: TGTGCCAGCAGTCCCAGGGGAAGGGTCGAGCAGTACTTC

v_gene: TRBV7-6
j_gene: TRBJ2-2
d_gene: .
abundance: .
CDR3aa: CASSERTDHGGELFF
CDR3nt: TGTGCCAGCAGCGAACGGACAGACCACGGCGGGGAGCTGTTTTTT

v_gene: TRBV27
j_gene: TRBJ1-1
d_gene: .
abundance: .
CDR3aa: CASSQLKRGLQTGNTEAFF
CDR3nt: TGTGCCAGCAGTCAACTAAAGCGGGGACTCCAGACAGGAAACACTGAAGCTTTCTTT

v_gene: TRBV3-1/TRBV3-2
j_gene: TRBJ2-3
d_gene: .
abundance: once
CDR3aa: CASSQDWRSSTDTQYF
CDR3nt: TGTGCCAGCAGCCAAGATTGGCGGAGCAGCACAGATACGCAGTATTTT

v_gene: TRBV5-8
j_gene: TRBJ2-7
d_gene: TRBD1
abundance: .
CDR3aa: CASSWAPGDRAYEQYF
CDR3nt: TGTGCCAGCAGCTGGGCCCCAGGGGACAGGGCCTACGAGCAGTACTTC

v_gene: TRBV4-1
j_gene: TRBJ1-6
d_gene: .
abundance: .
CDR3aa: CASRYPGTPDSPLHF
CDR3nt: TGCGCCAGCAGGTATCCCGGGACGCCGGATTCACCCCTCCACTTT

v_gene: TRBV18
j_gene: TRBJ2-2
d_gene: TRBD1
abundance: .
CDR3aa: CASSPAEQGVGELFF
CDR3nt: TGTGCCAGCTCACCGGCGGAACAGGGGGTCGGGGAGCTGTTTTTT

v_gene: TRBV20-1
j_gene: TRBJ2-7
d_gene: .
abundance: .
CDR3aa: CSATGNEQYF
CDR3nt: TGCAGTGCTACGGGTAACGAGCAGTACTTC

v_gene: TRBV5-1
j_gene: TRBJ1-2
d_gene: .
abundance: .
CDR3aa: CASSGDYGYTF
CDR3nt: TGCGCCAGCAGTGGCGACTATGGCTACACCTTC

v_gene: TRBV7-2
j_gene: TRBJ2-1
d_gene: .
abundance: .
CDR3aa: CASSLDPYNEQFF
CDR3nt: TGTGCCAGCAGCTTAGACCCTTACAATGAGCAGTTCTTC

v_gene: TRBV28
j_gene: TRBJ2-2
d_gene: .
abundance: once
CDR3aa: CASSLPGQNTGELFF
CDR3nt: TGTGCCAGCAGTCTACCGGGACAGAACACCGGGGAGCTGTTTTTT

v_gene: TRBV11-2
j_gene: TRBJ2-7
d_gene: .
abundance: .
CDR3aa: CASSLEGGSYEQYF
CDR3nt: TGTGCCAGCAGCTTAGAGGGAGGATCCTACGAGCAGTACTTC

v_gene: TRBV6-5
j_gene: TRBJ1-4
d_gene: .
abundance: .
CDR3aa: CASRQTGLNEKLFF
CDR3nt: TGTGCCAGCAGACAGACAGGACTTAATGAAAAACTGTTTTTT

v_gene: TRBV5-1
j_gene: TRBJ2-5
d_gene: TRBD1
abundance: .
CDR3aa: CASSLRQGRETQYF
CDR3nt: TGCGCCAGCAGCCTACGACAGGGACGTGAGACCCAGTACTTC

v_gene: TRBV11-2
j_gene: TRBJ2-7
d_gene: TRBD2
abundance: .
CDR3aa: CASSLSGLAAYEQYF
CDR3nt: TGTGCCAGCAGCTTATCGGGACTAGCGGCCTACGAGCAGTACTTC

v_gene: TRBV28
j_gene: TRBJ2-7
d_gene: TRBD2
abundance: .
CDR3aa: CASRPLGRAGSSDEQYF
CDR3nt: TGTGCCAGCAGGCCTCTGGGTCGAGCGGGGAGTTCGGACGAGCAGTACTTC

v_gene: TRBV19
j_gene: TRBJ1-1
d_gene: .
abundance: .
CDR3aa: CASSIGGGRTRAFF
CDR3nt: TGTGCCAGTAGTATAGGGGGCGGTCGAACGAGAGCTTTCTTT

v_gene: TRBV6-5
j_gene: TRBJ1-5
d_gene: .
abundance: .
CDR3aa: CASSWQANQPQHF
CDR3nt: TGTGCCAGCAGTTGGCAAGCAAATCAGCCCCAGCATTTT

v_gene: TRBV7-2
j_gene: TRBJ2-3
d_gene: TRBD2
abundance: .
CDR3aa: CASKITSGRAADTQYF
CDR3nt: TGTGCCAGCAAGATTACTAGCGGGAGGGCCGCAGATACGCAGTATTTT